These T cell receptor beta chains were read from a single sample in a study of blood T cells in healthy people across ages. One entry per CDR3 protein results from TCRdb running MiXCR on the 5' RACE reads. The sample shows 800,000 to 950,000 distinct CDR3 sequences, about 44% of them seen only once. The sequencing input was blood. Receptors originate from a man aged 25 to 40 in good health. Both conserved end residues are trimmed from each CDR3. The order of the fields is J gene, V gene, CDR3 protein.

TRBJ2-5 TRBV24-1 ATSDPTGHQEAQY
TRBJ2-5 TRBV6-1 ASSVPGQVRGFGEQY
TRBJ2-5 TRBV4-2 ASSQAMGLQETQY
TRBJ2-3 TRBV14 ASSPRTGASTDTQY
TRBJ2-7 TRBV28 ASSVGKAAYEQY
TRBJ2-7 TRBV4-2 ASSQVVRSTYEQY
TRBJ2-7 TRBV12-3/TRBV12-4 ASGHGSYYEQY
TRBJ1-2 TRBV7-2 ASSLEVVGGFYGYT
TRBJ2-7 TRBV28 ASNRGLTPHEQY
TRBJ2-4 TRBV20-1 SGGTGPGRNIQY
TRBJ2-7 TRBV7-2 ASGRAGYEQY
TRBJ2-3 TRBV5-1 ASSLEVRPPTLTDTQY
. TRBV24-1 ATGIPGQGQETQY
TRBJ2-1 TRBV7-9 ASSRRQGGGNEQF
TRBJ1-1 TRBV6-1 ASSGPDRRNTEVF
TRBJ1-1 TRBV2 AGSRGLGTEAF
TRBJ2-5 TRBV11-2 ASSFEAGDSQETQY
TRBJ1-2 TRBV9 ASSVGSGVNYGYT
. TRBV20-1 SARVQARHEQY
TRBJ2-1 TRBV2 ASNPGARYNEQF
TRBJ1-4 TRBV5-5 ASSLQHNEKLF
TRBJ2-1 TRBV12-3/TRBV12-4 ASTSGTGYNEQF
TRBJ2-5 TRBV27 ASSSRTDYRETQY
TRBJ1-2 TRBV18 ASSPNTGGRSGGYT
TRBJ2-6 TRBV2 ASDRSGANVLT
TRBJ2-4 TRBV11-2 ASRPGGSSTAKNIQY
TRBJ2-7 TRBV10-3 AISDRDPSYEQY
TRBJ2-1 TRBV14 ASSQAGVAGRDEQF
TRBJ1-5 TRBV7-8 ASSSPGAGDNQPQH
TRBJ1-2 TRBV4-3 ASSQATGYGYT
TRBJ1-6 TRBV10-3 AIGGTNSPLH
TRBJ1-2 TRBV30 AWFNYGYT
TRBJ2-1 TRBV2 ASSEFQGRILDEQF
TRBJ2-3 TRBV3-1 ASSQIRDTQY
TRBJ2-3 TRBV20-1 SASASTDTQY
TRBJ2-7 TRBV5-1 ASSFTFGEQY
TRBJ2-3 TRBV5-1 ASSPGGQGNTDTQY
TRBJ2-3 TRBV28 ASSLRGLTSTDTQY
TRBJ2-3 TRBV6-4 ASSEDKGTSGARSDTQY
TRBJ2-1 TRBV7-9 ASSSRDAYNEQF
TRBJ2-1 TRBV12-3/TRBV12-4 ASNPSGQGGRDEQF
. TRBV4-1 ASSQPLVGFEQY
TRBJ1-2 TRBV3-1 ASSLDGGYT
TRBJ2-5 TRBV5-5 ASSLDTVGGSYQETQY